This TCR beta chain comes out of a study of T-cell reconstitution after alpha-beta-depleted transplantation in children. Germline V gives CDR1 SEHNR, CDR2 FQNEAQ (reference sequence). This CDR3 is 13 amino acids long. The V and J ends lost 5 bases and 4 bases respectively, with 10 bases between them. Using unique molecular identifiers, the investigators prepared the TCRbeta library. TCRdb reprocessed the PCR reads via MiXCR and lists one record per CDR3 protein. The table lists about 400,000 distinct CDR3 sequences, roughly 13% of them singletons. The sequence was obtained from a human donor who donated a stem cell graft to a child with Fanconi anemia. This specimen was PBMCs, taken from the stem cell graft. V usage is TRBV7-9 and J usage is TRBJ2-3, with a tentative D call TRBD2 (6 bases). CDR3 DNA: TGTGCCAGCAGCCATACTAGCCCAGATACGCAGTATTTT. Translation: CASSHTSPDTQYF.